These T cell receptor beta chains were read from a single sample in a study of cytomegalovirus exposure and HLA in healthy donors. Method: immunoSEQ multiplex PCR; TCRdb's copy keeps in-frame clones and lacks some. Found here are fewer than 250,000 clones, around 90% of them singletons; the top ten hold more than 1.5%. Sequences were obtained from PBMCs. All receptors come from a woman under 30 in good health and CMV-seronegative. Each CDR3 is given with its conserved first and last residue. Fields, in order: D gene, J gene, clone size, V gene, CDR3 DNA, CDR3 protein. D genes are given only for firm matches. Where a row states a size, it is once, few, many or the class of an expanded clone; other rows omit it.

NA	TRBJ1-1	NA	TRBV6-5	TGTGCCAGCAGTTACTCGCCGGGAGGGGCTGAAGCTTTCTTT	CASSYSPGGAEAFF
TRBD2	TRBJ2-1	once	TRBV5-1	TGCGCCAGCAGCTTGCAAGGCGGGAGGGCCGGGGATGAGCAGTTCTTC	CASSLQGGRAGDEQFF
TRBD2	TRBJ2-2	NA	TRBV30	TGTGCCTGGAGTGTGGCGGGAGTGGGCGAGCTGTTTTTT	CAWSVAGVGELFF
NA	TRBJ2-1	NA	TRBV12-5	TGTGCTAGTGGTTTGGAAGGGGGAGGGGCGGGTGAGCAGTTCTTC	CASGLEGGGAGEQFF
NA	TRBJ2-7	NA	TRBV28	TGTGCCAGCAGAACCGGGACACTCACTTGGCACGAGCAGTACTTC	CASRTGTLTWHEQYF
NA	TRBJ1-2	NA	TRBV29-1	TGCAGCGTTGAAGAGCGGGGGCAAGTAGCTGGCTACACCTTC	CSVEERGQVAGYTF
TRBD1	TRBJ1-4	once	TRBV7-9	TGTGCCAGCAGCCTGACAGGGGGCGCGGAAAAACTGTTTTTT	CASSLTGGAEKLFF
NA	TRBJ1-1	NA	TRBV7-9	TGTGCCAGCAGCTTCTCCTGGGGGGGGACTGAAGCTTTCTTT	CASSFSWGGTEAFF
NA	TRBJ1-1	NA	TRBV19	TGTGCCAGTAGTAACTCGGGGGGCATGAACACTGAAGCTTTCTTT	CASSNSGGMNTEAFF
TRBD1	TRBJ2-6	NA	TRBV5-6	TGTGCCAGCAGCTGGGACAGGGGGCTCGGGGCCAACGTCCTGACTTTC	CASSWDRGLGANVLTF
NA	TRBJ1-1	NA	TRBV5-8	TGTGCCAGCAGCTTGGAGAGACAGAGGAACACTGAAGCTTTCTTT	CASSLERQRNTEAFF
TRBD1	TRBJ1-4	NA	TRBV2	TGTGCCAGCGGACCGGGACAGGGATTTGCTAATGAAAAACTGTTTTTT	CASGPGQGFANEKLFF
NA	TRBJ1-2	NA	TRBV4-1	TGCGCCAGCAGCCCACAGGGCGTGGGGCCGGGGGGCTACACCTTC	CASSPQGVGPGGYTF
TRBD2	TRBJ2-1	once	TRBV29-1	TGCAGCGTTGGGCTAGCGGATCACAATGAGCAGTTCTTC	CSVGLADHNEQFF
NA	TRBJ1-5	few	TRBV7-6	TGTGCCAGCAGCTTAGCGGCGGCGGAGTTCGGTCAGCCCCAGCATTTT	CASSLAAAEFGQPQHF
NA	TRBJ1-2	NA	TRBV1	TGCACCAGCAGCCTTACAGGGCTTACTAACTATGGCTACACCTTC	CTSSLTGLTNYGYTF
NA	TRBJ2-3	NA	TRBV9	TGTGCCAGCAGCGCCGATACTAGCACAGATACGCAGTATTTT	CASSADTSTDTQYF
TRBD1	TRBJ1-5	NA	TRBV6-4	TGTGCCAGCAGTGACCACGAAGGGGGCCAGCCCCAGCATTTT	CASSDHEGGQPQHF
NA	TRBJ2-7	NA	TRBV6-6	TGTGCCAGCAGTTCCGGGAGCGAGCAGTACTTC	CASSSGSEQYF
TRBD2	TRBJ2-2	NA	TRBV6-1	TGTGCCAGCAGTGAATACGAAGCGGGAGGGCCGGGCGGGGAGCTGTTTTTT	CASSEYEAGGPGGELFF
NA	TRBJ2-7	NA	TRBV9	TGTGCCAGCAGCGTCGACGACAGGGGAGGGTACGAGCAGTACTTC	CASSVDDRGGYEQYF
TRBD1	TRBJ1-3	NA	TRBV7-2	TGTGCCAGCAGCCTACAGGGGGCATCGATAGGAAACACCATATATTTT	CASSLQGASIGNTIYF
TRBD1	TRBJ1-3	NA	TRBV6-5	TGTGCCAGCAGACTCGACAGGGGAATCGGAAACACCATATATTTT	CASRLDRGIGNTIYF
TRBD1	TRBJ2-3	NA	TRBV25-1	TGTGCCAGCAGTAGCCGGGACAGGGGGCGTTTGAGCACAGATACGCAGTATTTT	CASSSRDRGRLSTDTQYF
NA	TRBJ2-1	NA	TRBV5-8	TGTGCCAGCAGTCTGGGGGCAGGGGACACTGAGCAGTTCTTC	CASSLGAGDTEQFF
TRBD1	TRBJ1-3	NA	TRBV30	TGTGCCTGGAGGTCAGGGGGCTCTGGAAACACCATATATTTT	CAWRSGGSGNTIYF
TRBD1	TRBJ2-3	NA	TRBV10-3	TGTGCCATCAGTTTGGGACAGGGGGAAAGGGATACGCAGTATTTT	CAISLGQGERDTQYF
TRBD1	TRBJ1-1	once	TRBV6-1	TGTGCCAGCAGCCGCAGGGGGCTAGAAGCTTTCTTT	CASSRRGLEAFF
TRBD1	TRBJ2-1	NA	TRBV7-3	TGTGCCAGCAGCTTAGGCGGGACAGGGTCCTACAATGAGCAGTTCTTC	CASSLGGTGSYNEQFF
NA	TRBJ2-2	NA	TRBV9	TGTGCCAGCAGCGTAGTGAGCACCGGGGAGCTGTTTTTT	CASSVVSTGELFF
NA	TRBJ2-7	once	TRBV6-5	TGTGCCAGCAGTTCCCCTCAGGCAAATAGCTCCTACGAGCAGTACTTC	CASSSPQANSSYEQYF
NA	TRBJ1-2	NA	TRBV10-3	TGTGCCATCAGTGACAGTTACTATGGCTACACCTTC	CAISDSYYGYTF
TRBD2	TRBJ2-5	NA	TRBV6-5	TGTGCCAGCAGTTCGAATAGCGGGGAGACCCAGTACTTC	CASSSNSGETQYF
TRBD1	TRBJ2-7	NA	TRBV5-4	TGTGCCAGCAGCCGAGTTTCAGGGGGCTCCTACGAGCAGTACTTC	CASSRVSGGSYEQYF
TRBD2	TRBJ2-3	once	TRBV6-5	TGTGCCAGCAGTTACAGGCTAGCGGGAGGATCCGATACGCAGTATTTT	CASSYRLAGGSDTQYF
TRBD1	TRBJ2-2	NA	TRBV6-5	TGTGCCAGCAGCTTAGGACAGGGCTACACCGGGGAGCTGTTTTTT	CASSLGQGYTGELFF
TRBD1	TRBJ2-7	NA	TRBV5-1	TGCACCAGCAGCTCAGGACAGGGGATGAATGTCTACGAGCAGTACTTC	CTSSSGQGMNVYEQYF
NA	TRBJ2-7	NA	TRBV9	TGTGCCAGCAGCGTAGGCTCTAGCTCCTACGAGCAGTACTTC	CASSVGSSSYEQYF
NA	TRBJ2-7	NA	TRBV30	TGTGCCTGGAGTGGATTGCGGATCTACGAGCAGTACTTC	CAWSGLRIYEQYF
TRBD1	TRBJ1-5	NA	TRBV7-8	TGTGCCAGCAGCTCCGGGACAGGTAATCAGCCCCAGCATTTT	CASSSGTGNQPQHF
NA	TRBJ1-2	NA	TRBV7-9	TGTGCCAGCAGCCCAATCGACAGGCGGGTTGGATACACCTTC	CASSPIDRRVGYTF
TRBD2	TRBJ2-1	NA	TRBV30	TGCGCCTGGCTTTCTAGCGGGCCTACCTCCAATGAGCAGTTCTTC	CAWLSSGPTSNEQFF
NA	TRBJ2-7	NA	TRBV5-1	TGCGCCAGCAGCTTGGGAACAGGGTCAACCTACGAGCAGTACTTC	CASSLGTGSTYEQYF
TRBD1	TRBJ2-7	NA	TRBV30	TGTGCCTGGGGGGCCGGGACAGTAACCTACGAGCAGTACTTC	CAWGAGTVTYEQYF
NA	TRBJ2-7	NA	TRBV20-1	TGCAGTGCGGCCCAAAGGGGCGAGCAGTACTTC	CSAAQRGEQYF
TRBD1	TRBJ2-7	NA	TRBV27	TGTGCCAGCAGTTTAGGGGTGGGACAGTCCTACGAGCAGTACTTC	CASSLGVGQSYEQYF
TRBD1	TRBJ1-1	once	TRBV4-2	TGTGCCAGCAGCCAAGACAGGGGGGTGAGCTCTAAAGCTTTCTTT	CASSQDRGVSSKAFF
TRBD1	TRBJ1-5	NA	TRBV19	TGTGCCAGTACGTGGACAGGGAGCAATCAGCCCCAGCATTTT	CASTWTGSNQPQHF
NA	TRBJ1-2	NA	TRBV7-9	TGTGCCAGCAGCCGAAGCGGGACGATAAACTATGGCTACACCTTC	CASSRSGTINYGYTF
NA	TRBJ1-1	NA	TRBV7-9	TGTGCCAGCAGCCTCAGCGGTAGCGACGGAAGAAAGTTT	CASSLSGSDGRKF
TRBD1	TRBJ1-5	NA	TRBV10-3	TGTGCCATCAGTGAACAGGGGCAAAGCCAACCCCAGCATTTT	CAISEQGQSQPQHF
NA	TRBJ1-5	NA	TRBV30	TGTGCCTGGAGTGTACTCGGGGGGCCAGGTCAGCCCCAGCATTTT	CAWSVLGGPGQPQHF